The 12 T cell receptor beta chains listed next were all sequenced from one sample in a study of T cells expressing NK-cell markers. TCRdb re-called the 5' RACE reads and shows each CDR3 protein once, DNA omitted. The specimen's table records 150,000 or so distinct CDR3 sequences. The sample consisted of blood T cells: a sorted CD56 or NKG2C T cell subset, CD4+ or CD8+ T cells, or bulk PBMC T cells (not recorded which). The source of these receptors is a woman between 18 and 70 years old in good health.

The rearrangement uses TRBV20-1 and TRBJ1-2; TCRdb's D call, TRBD1, is unchecked because there is no DNA. The germline V gene has CDR1 DFQATT and CDR2 SNEGSKA (reference sequence). This CDR3 has 14 residues. The CDR3 sequence is CSARNNLGRTGYTF.

The V call is TRBV5-1, the J call TRBJ2-3; TCRdb returns TRBD1, unconfirmable since there is no DNA. Germline loops: CDR1 SGHRS, CDR2 YFSETQ. This CDR3 comprises 15 residues. The CDR3 here is CASSQDRVDTDTQYF.

This chain uses TRBV29-1 with TRBJ2-7; the D gene TCRdb calls, TRBD1, cannot be checked with no DNA. The CDR3 sequence is 12 residues long. In germline, CDR1 is SQVTM, CDR2 ANQGSEA. CDR3 sequence: CSAGQASYEQYF.

This rearrangement joins TRBV27 to TRBJ1-3; the TCRdb call, TRBD1, lacks DNA for checking. Per the germline V gene, CDR1 is MNHEY and CDR2 is SMNVEV (reference sequence). The CDR3 is made up of 16 amino acids. The CDR3 sequence is CASRTTGSPSGNTIYF.

The chain joins TRBV7-6 to TRBJ1-4; checking the TCRdb D call of TRBD1 is not possible without DNA. Germline V gene data show CDR1 as SGHVS and CDR2 as FNYEAQ. The CDR3 spans 16 residues. The CDR3 loop is CASSLGSGQGDEKLFF.

This chain's CDR3 is CASSVTGASYEQYF. The chain joins TRBV9 to TRBJ2-7; TCRdb picks TRBD1, but there is no DNA to check that call. In germline, CDR1 is SGDLS, CDR2 YYNGEE. The CDR3 sequence is 14 residues long.

The genes are TRBV5-1 and TRBJ2-3; TCRdb selects TRBD2, and the lack of DNA leaves this call unchecked. Looked up from germline, CDR1 is SGHRS and CDR2 is YFSETQ. This CDR3 has 16 residues. This chain's CDR3 is CASSLAAGFSTDTQYF.

The J gene is TRBJ1-4, the V gene TRBV10-3; checking the TCRdb D call of TRBD1 is not possible without DNA. This CDR3 is built from 15 residues. Germline V lookup: CDR1 ENHRY, CDR2 SYGVKD. CDR3 loop: CAISVGTGFNEKLFF.

V usage is TRBV25-1 and J usage is TRBJ1-6; without DNA, the TCRdb call of TRBD1 cannot be checked. Per germline, CDR1 MGHDK and CDR2 SYGVNS. This CDR3 has 14 amino acids. The CDR3 loop reads CASSVTGGQSPLHF.

This chain connects TRBV9 to TRBJ2-1; TCRdb designates TRBD2, a call that cannot be tested without DNA. CDR3 length: 18 residues. Germline assignment: CDR1 SGDLS and CDR2 YYNGEE. The CDR3 loop reads CASSTPQGVPAGRNEQFF.

V and J are TRBV14 and TRBJ2-3; TCRdb indicates TRBD2, and absent DNA this call remains unverified. CDR1 and CDR2 (germline): SGHDN, FVKESK. The CDR3 runs 13 residues. The chain's CDR3 is CASSQDEGNTQYF. The complete variable domain, with remaining parts taken from reference TRBV14 and TRBJ2-3, reads EAGVTQFPSHSVIEKGQTVTLRCDPISGHDNLYWYRRVMGKEIKFLLHFVKESKQDESGMPNNRFLAERTGGTYSTLKVQPAELEDSGVYFCASSQDEGNTQYFGPGTRLTVL.

The gene calls are TRBV4-1 and TRBJ2-7; lacking DNA, the TRBD2 call made by TCRdb goes unchecked. The CDR3 covers 16 residues. The germline V gene has CDR1 MGHRA and CDR2 YSYEKL. The CDR3 loop reads CASSTHRAGSGYEQYF.